These T cell receptor beta chains were read from a single sample in a study of response to subunit inactivated influenza vaccine. TCRdb itself ran the RT-PCR reads through MiXCR, one entry per CDR3 protein. Of around 480,000 distinct CDR3 sequences in the sample, 16% were seen once. The sample in question was CD4+ T cells sorted from PBMCs, obtained approximately 25 months after vaccination. Source of these receptors: a man between 50 and 70 years old who received an inactivated influenza vaccine. The CDR3 runs from the conserved cysteine through the conserved F or W. D genes are given only for firm matches. Part of the rows lack a size; the others show once, few, many or a class for expanded clones.

CDR3 DNA	CDR3 protein	J gene	V gene	clone size	D gene
TGTGCCAGCAGCGACGGGCAGAGGAACTATGGCTACACCTTC	CASSDGQRNYGYTF	TRBJ1-2	TRBV6-2/TRBV6-3	many	NA
TGCGCCAGCAGCTTGGAGGGGGGGCCGGGTGAGCAGTTCTTC	CASSLEGGPGEQFF	TRBJ2-1	TRBV5-1	NA	NA
TGTGCCAGCAGCTTGGCTGTAGGTAACGTCCCCTACGAGCAGTACTTC	CASSLAVGNVPYEQYF	TRBJ2-7	TRBV5-5	few	NA
TGTGCCAGTAGTATTGTGGTTTCGCGGACCGGGGAGCTGTTTTTT	CASSIVVSRTGELFF	TRBJ2-2	TRBV19	NA	NA
TGCAGTGGAACCGGGACAGGGGTAAAGGCTTTCTTT	CSGTGTGVKAFF	TRBJ1-1	TRBV20-1	few	TRBD1
TGTGCCAGCAGCTCAGGGACAGGGAACTATGGCTACACCTTC	CASSSGTGNYGYTF	TRBJ1-2	TRBV7-2	many	TRBD1
TGCAGTGCGCTAAGGGCGGACCTGGATACGCAGTATTTT	CSALRADLDTQYF	TRBJ2-3	TRBV20-1	few	NA
TGTGCCATCAGCTCGGGACCGATCCAAGAGACCCAGTACTTC	CAISSGPIQETQYF	TRBJ2-5	TRBV10-3	many	NA
TGCAGCGCCTTCATATCGACAGGGGCCGAGCAGTACTTC	CSAFISTGAEQYF	TRBJ2-7	TRBV29-1	NA	TRBD1
TGTGCCAGCAGTGAAGCCAGCCTTTACAATGAGCAGTTCTTC	CASSEASLYNEQFF	TRBJ2-1	TRBV6-1	few	NA
TGTGCCAGCAGCTTAGCGGTGGCTAGCAATGAGCAGTTCTTC	CASSLAVASNEQFF	TRBJ2-1	TRBV7-2	NA	NA
TGTGCCAGCAGCCTGCAGGGAAACATTCAGTACTTC	CASSLQGNIQYF	TRBJ2-4	TRBV14	NA	NA
TGCAGTGCTAGAGAGGTCCTGAGGGGCGAGCAGTACTTC	CSAREVLRGEQYF	TRBJ2-7	TRBV20-1	many	NA
TGTGCCAGCAGCCCTTGGACTAGCGGGGTAACGCAGTATTTT	CASSPWTSGVTQYF	TRBJ2-3	TRBV3-1	once	TRBD2
TGTGCCAGCAGCCGACAGTGGGCAGATACGCAGTATTTT	CASSRQWADTQYF	TRBJ2-3	TRBV7-8	NA	NA
TGCGCCAGCAGCTTGGTACCGAACGGCGATTCACCCCTCCACTTT	CASSLVPNGDSPLHF	TRBJ1-6	TRBV5-1	NA	NA
TGCAGTGCTAGAGAACCGGGACGGCCCTACGAGCAGTACTTC	CSAREPGRPYEQYF	TRBJ2-7	TRBV20-1	few	NA
TGTGCCAGCAGCAAAAGGCAAGGGTTTCAGTTCTTC	CASSKRQGFQFF	TRBJ2-1	TRBV21-1	few	NA
TGTGCCTGGAGTAAGGGACTAGCGCCTAATGAGCAGTTCTTC	CAWSKGLAPNEQFF	TRBJ2-1	TRBV30	NA	TRBD2
TGCGCCAGCAGCTTGATTGCCCGAGAGGACCTCGTGAACACTGAAGCTTTCTTT	CASSLIAREDLVNTEAFF	TRBJ1-1	TRBV5-1	few	NA
TGTGCCAGCAGTTACTCGCGGGAGTCCTACGAGCAGTACTTC	CASSYSRESYEQYF	TRBJ2-7	TRBV6-5	few	TRBD2
TGTGCCTGGAGTGTAGGCGGGAGCTCCTACGAGCAGTACTTC	CAWSVGGSSYEQYF	TRBJ2-7	TRBV30	few	TRBD2
TGCGCCAGCAGCTTGGCTCGGGCAGGAATGACCTATGGCTACACCTTC	CASSLARAGMTYGYTF	TRBJ1-2	TRBV5-1	NA	NA
TGTGCCAGCACCTCCTGGGGGGGGACCACAGATACGCAGTATTTT	CASTSWGGTTDTQYF	TRBJ2-3	TRBV7-2	few	TRBD2
TGTGCCAGCACCTTCGGCACAGGGGGAAACTATGGCTACACCTTC	CASTFGTGGNYGYTF	TRBJ1-2	TRBV25-1	few	TRBD1
TGTGCCAGCAGTTTACTGTCGGGGCCCTACGAGCAGTACTTC	CASSLLSGPYEQYF	TRBJ2-7	TRBV12-3/TRBV12-4	NA	NA
TGTGCCAGCAGCCAAATCACAGGTTTTACAGATACGCAGTATTTT	CASSQITGFTDTQYF	TRBJ2-3	TRBV5-5	few	NA
TGTGCCATCGGACGGCTAAAGGAGACCCAGTACTTC	CAIGRLKETQYF	TRBJ2-5	TRBV10-3	NA	NA
TGCGCCAGCAGCCCGGGGGACTATATCACCGGGGAGCTGTTTTTT	CASSPGDYITGELFF	TRBJ2-2	TRBV5-1	NA	TRBD2
TGTGCCAGCCAGGCGGAGACTAACTATGGCTACACCTTC	CASQAETNYGYTF	TRBJ1-2	TRBV6-2/TRBV6-3	NA	NA
TGTGCCAGCAGTTTACCAGGGGGCGGCGGGGAGCTGTTTTTT	CASSLPGGGGELFF	TRBJ2-2	TRBV28	few	TRBD1
TGTGCCAGCAGCCGTCCGAGGAGCAGGGAGAACACTGAAGCTTTCTTT	CASSRPRSRENTEAFF	TRBJ1-1	TRBV7-8	NA	NA
TGTGCCAGCAGGAGGGACCTTAACTATGGCTACACCTTC	CASRRDLNYGYTF	TRBJ1-2	TRBV6-1	few	NA
TGTGCCAGCAAGAAAGCGGGACCTACCTCCAATGAGCAGTTCTTC	CASKKAGPTSNEQFF	TRBJ2-1	TRBV2	few	TRBD2
TGCGCCAGCAGCACCCGACTATTACTGAACACCGGGGAGCTGTTTTTT	CASSTRLLLNTGELFF	TRBJ2-2	TRBV5-1	NA	NA
TGTGCCACCAGTGACCGGGCCCTCAGGCAAGAGACCCAGTACTTC	CATSDRALRQETQYF	TRBJ2-5	TRBV24-1	NA	NA
TGTGCCATCAGTGATAACACCGGGGAGCTGTTTTTT	CAISDNTGELFF	TRBJ2-2	TRBV10-3	NA	NA
TGCAGTACGGGACAGGGTGGTGGCACTGAAGCTTTCTTT	CSTGQGGGTEAFF	TRBJ1-1	TRBV29-1	NA	TRBD1
TGTGCCAGCAGCCCTCGACGAGATAATTCACCCCTCCACTTT	CASSPRRDNSPLHF	TRBJ1-6	TRBV7-8	once	NA
TGTGCCAGCAGCCTAAGTATGTACACTGAAGCTTTCTTT	CASSLSMYTEAFF	TRBJ1-1	TRBV14	few	NA
TGTGCCAGCAGCGTAGACCCGACAGGGAACTATGGCTACACCTTC	CASSVDPTGNYGYTF	TRBJ1-2	TRBV9	few	TRBD1
TGCGCCAGCAGCTTGGATGGCGGGAACACTGAAGCTTTCTTT	CASSLDGGNTEAFF	TRBJ1-1	TRBV5-1	many	NA
TGTGCCAGCCGAACACAGAAGATAGCGGATGAGCAGTTCTTC	CASRTQKIADEQFF	TRBJ2-1	TRBV27	NA	NA
TGTGCCAGCAGGAGACTAGCGGGAGCCCCCGAGCAGTACTTC	CASRRLAGAPEQYF	TRBJ2-7	TRBV7-2	few	TRBD2
TGTGCCACCAGTGATTTACTGGCAGGGTTTGGTGAGCAGTTCTTC	CATSDLLAGFGEQFF	TRBJ2-1	TRBV24-1	NA	NA
TGTGCCAGCAGTCCGGGGGTTGTGAATACGCAGTATTTT	CASSPGVVNTQYF	TRBJ2-3	TRBV12-3/TRBV12-4	NA	NA
TGTGCCAGCAGCCCGACTAGCGGGAGATACAATGAGCAGTTCTTC	CASSPTSGRYNEQFF	TRBJ2-1	TRBV9	many	TRBD2
TGTGCCAGCAGCCAAGTAGGTAGCGGCATCGTGGAGACCCAGTACTTC	CASSQVGSGIVETQYF	TRBJ2-5	TRBV4-2	NA	NA
TGCAGTGCTACCTACTCGAGGGGCTACGAGCAGTACTTC	CSATYSRGYEQYF	TRBJ2-7	TRBV20-1	NA	NA
TGCAGCGTCGCGACTAGCGGATACAATGAGCAGTTCTTC	CSVATSGYNEQFF	TRBJ2-1	TRBV29-1	many	TRBD2